One and the same sample provided the 25 T cell receptor beta chains below, sequenced in a study of tumor and adjacent non-tumor tissue in lung cancer. The library came from three nested PCR rounds adapted from ARM-PCR protocols. TCRdb analysed the multiplex PCR reads with MiXCR anew, one entry per CDR3 protein. The data show tens of thousands of distinct CDR3 sequences, over 70% seen once. The template was RNA from unsorted bulk tissue. Specimen: lung tumor tissue. The origin of the receptors is a woman aged 50 to 60 with non-small cell lung cancer.

The chain couples TRBV4-1 to TRBJ2-3; D perhaps matches TRBD2 (6 bases). V was pared by 10 bases and J by 2 bases, with 16 bases between. Germline values: CDR1 MGHRA, CDR2 YSYEKL. This CDR3 comprises 14 residues. The CDR3 is CANSQGDSTDTQYF. The CDR3 coding sequence is TGCGCCAACAGTCAAGGGGACTCCACAGATACGCAGTATTTT.

As regards this clonotype: Mismatch with germline at one junction end may stem from a read error. The chain recombines TRBV12-3 or TRBV12-4 with TRBJ2-2, with a weak D call TRBD2 (5 bases). The CDR3 totals 13 residues. The CDR3 reads CASEAEYTRELFF. CDR3 bases: TGTGCCAGCGAAGCGGAGTACACCCGGGAGCTGTTTTTT.

With regard to this clonotype: Since a much larger clone is just one base distant, this may be a read error. The chain employs TRBV5-1 and TRBJ2-3, with D perhaps TRBD1 (5 bases). Germline CDR1 is SGHRS and CDR2 is YFSETQ. V lost 7 bases and J lost 1, with 10 bases in between. This CDR3 contains 13 residues. CDR3 in amino acids: CASSTGGTDTQYF. In DNA form, the CDR3 reads TGCGCCAGCTCAACAGGCGGCACAGATACGCAGTATTTT. The whole variable domain, remainder taken from reference TRBV5-1 and TRBJ2-3, is KAGVTQTPRYLIKTRGQQVTLSCSPISGHRSVSWYQQTPGQGLQFLFEYFSETQRNKGNFPGRFSGRQFSNSRSEMNVSTLELGDSALYLCASSTGGTDTQYFGPGTRLTVL.

This clonotype was seen just once. At one boundary the junction diverges from the germline segment, which might be a read error. The chain recombines TRBV11-2 with TRBJ1-2, with 7 bases aligning to TRBD1. This CDR3 region has 16 residues. Germline V CDR1 and CDR2: SGHAT, FQNNGV. CDR3 sequence: CASSVAPSGTAYGYTF. CDR3 DNA sequence: TGTGCCAGCAGCGTAGCCCCCTCCGGGACAGCCTATGGTTACACCTTC.

Concerning this clonotype: Sequence at one end of the junction differs from germline and may be a read error. This rearrangement joins TRBV20-1 to TRBJ1-4; the D gene is possibly TRBD1 (6 bases). From germline, CDR1 is DFQATT and CDR2 SNEGSKA (reference sequence). The length of the CDR3 is 11 residues. The CDR3 DNA reads as TGCAGTGCTGGAGGGGGGGGAAAACTGTTATTT. Translation gives CSAGGGGKLLF.

The CDR3 sequence: CASWDRNQPQYF. The CDR3 DNA is TGTGCAAGCTGGGACAGGAATCAGCCCCAGTATTTT. V is TRBV6-1 and J is TRBJ1-5; TRBD1 aligns across 8 bases. The tail of the sequence fits TRBJ2-3 better, so the J call may be wrong. Germline V gene lookup returns CDR1 MNHNS and CDR2 SASEGT. The CDR3 loop spans 12 amino acids.

Worth noting for this clonotype: A read error is likely, as this CDR3 ends without the conserved phenylalanine or tryptophan. The V and J genes are TRBV11-1 and TRBJ2-1; 7 nucleotides match TRBD1. CDR1 is SGHAT, CDR2 FQDESV, per germline (reference sequence). CDR3 length: 14 residues. The CDR3 protein is CTSSLRGGRYEQFS. The CDR3 nucleotides are TGTACCAGTAGCTTAAGAGGGGGCCGGTATGAGCAGTTCTCC.

Turning to this clonotype: One end of the junction varies from germline; a read error may be responsible. The rearrangement links TRBV20-1 to TRBJ2-2, with 9 positions matching TRBD2. This CDR3 has 14 residues. Germline V gene data show CDR1 as DFQATT and CDR2 as SNEGSKA (reference sequence). CDR3 DNA: TGCAGTGCTAGCAGGGGGGGGCCTAGCGGGGAGCTGTTCTTT. Translation: CSASRGGPSGELFF.

As concerns this clonotype: The junction departs from germline at one end; a sequencing error may be responsible. The CDR3 loop is CASSLGRCESADTQYF. DNA for the CDR3: TGTGCCAGCAGTTTAGGACGGTGTGAGAGTGCAGATACGCAGTATTTT. The chain has TRBV11-3 and TRBJ2-3; D is unresolved. This CDR3 has 16 residues. Germline V gene data show CDR1 as SGHNT and CDR2 as YENEEA.

Notes on this clonotype: Its ends do not fully match the called genes, so a read error is possible. This sequence joins TRBV12-3 or TRBV12-4 and TRBJ2-1, with TRBD2 as a possible D gene (6 bases). This CDR3 is built from 14 residues. CDR3 in amino acids: CAGRLSGLSSEQFF. Here the CDR3 DNA reads TGTGCCGGCAGACTGAGCGGGCTCTCTAGCGAGCAGTTCTTC.

This clonotype is a singleton in its sample. Here the CDR3 omits its conserved ending phenylalanine or tryptophan, so a read error is the likely source. CDR3 nucleotide sequence: TGTGCCAGCAGCCCAAGGCTGACTAGCGGCCTTTACAATGAGCAGTTCCTC. Its translation is CASSPRLTSGLYNEQFL. The J gene is TRBJ2-1, the V gene TRBV7-9; TRBD2 aligns across 9 bases. V dropped 5 bases and J dropped 4; count of bases not matched to a gene: 12. The CDR3 sequence is 17 residues long. Germline lookup yields CDR1 SEHNR and CDR2 FQNEAQ (reference sequence).

On this clonotype: Because the CDR3 is missing its conserved closing phenylalanine or tryptophan, this is likely a read error. The V and J genes are TRBV12-3 or TRBV12-4 and TRBJ2-7; 7 bases line up with TRBD1. After removal of 4 bases from V and 9 bases from J, the junction contained 6 bases not matched to a gene. The CDR3 loop spans 12 amino acids. The CDR3 DNA is TGTGCCAGCAGTTCGGGGACAGCCCGGCAGTACATG. The encoded protein is CASSSGTARQYM.

The chain combines TRBV5-1 with TRBJ2-5; no definite D call. The germline V gene encodes CDR1 SGHRS and CDR2 YFSETQ. The V end was cut by 1 base, the J end by 1 base, with 17 bases between. The CDR3 totals 17 residues. CDR3 nucleotides: TGCGCCAGCAGCTTGTACGCGTATGGTACAGTCCAAGAGACCCAGTACTTC. Protein sequence: CASSLYAYGTVQETQYF.

Details on this clonotype: Mismatch with germline at one junction end may stem from a read error. The V gene is TRBV12-3 or TRBV12-4, the J gene TRBJ2-2; 9 bases map to TRBD1. The CDR3 sequence is 14 residues long. The CDR3 is CASRWTGEHRELLF. CDR3 nucleotides: TGTGCCAGCAGGTGGACAGGGGAACACCGGGAGCTGCTTTTT.

Notes on this clonotype: This likely comes from a read error, as the CDR3 has no conserved phenylalanine or tryptophan at its end. It is unclear where the CDR3 begins or ends on the DNA, so no DNA is shown, and the CDR3 is as TCRdb lists it. The CDR3 is CASKRGNEQFL. The rearrangement links TRBV12-3 or TRBV12-4 to TRBJ2-1; the table's D call, TRBD1, was not checked against the DNA. The CDR3 has 11 residues if both end residues are counted.

This clonotype was seen ten or more times. The chain recombines TRBV6-5 with TRBJ2-5; 11 bases line up with TRBD2. Germline-derived CDR1 and CDR2 are MNHEY and SVGAGI. This CDR3 has 17 amino acids. The V and J ends lost 6 bases and 5 bases, in that order; junction bases with no gene match: 14. CDR3 nucleotide sequence: TGTGCCAGCAGGTCCCTCTACACTAGCGGGAGTAGGGAGACCCAGTACTTC. Protein product: CASRSLYTSGSRETQYF.

This clonotype was detected a few times. The junction differs from germline at one of its ends, possibly a read error. The chain is built from TRBV6-2 or TRBV6-3 and TRBJ2-1, with D possibly being TRBD1 or TRBD2 (5 bases each). The germline V gene encodes CDR1 MNHEY and CDR2 SVGEGT. The CDR3 contains 16 residues. CDR3 in amino acids: CASSSLTGTGFFEQLF. In DNA, the CDR3 is TGTGCCAGCAGTTCCCTTACCGGGACGGGGTTCTTTGAGCAGCTCTTC.

This clonotype was counted ten times or more. This chain connects TRBV7-8 to TRBJ2-6, with D unresolved. Germline loops: CDR1 SGHVS, CDR2 FQNEAQ. Trimming left V 5 bases short and J 1 base short, with 9 bases between. The CDR3 totals 15 residues. As DNA, the CDR3 is TGTGCCAGCAGCACGTGGGTATCTGGGGCCAACGTCCTGACTTTC. Translated, it gives CASSTWVSGANVLTF. Looking up the rest from reference TRBV7-8 and TRBJ2-6 gives the full variable domain: GAGVSQSPRYKVAKRGQDVALRCDPISGHVSLFWYQQALGQGPEFLTYFQNEAQLDKSGLPSDRFFAERPEGSVSTLKIQRTQQEDSAVYLCASSTWVSGANVLTFGAGSRLTVL.

This clonotype was seen once. Given the absence of the conserved phenylalanine or tryptophan at the CDR3 end, a read error is likely. V is TRBV12-3 or TRBV12-4 and J is TRBJ2-5; no clear D gene. The CDR3 runs 13 residues. CDR3 coding DNA: TGTGCCAGCAGTTTTCACTCACAAGAGAGCCAGTACTAC. It specifies CASSFHSQESQYY.

The J gene is TRBJ2-5, the V gene TRBV2; D is ambiguous. CDR3 length equals 14 residues. With 6 bases removed from V and 5 bases from J, the gap between germline ends came to 16 bases. Germline assignment: CDR1 SNHLY and CDR2 FYNNEI. The CDR3 region is CASRYGLLHETQYF. Here the CDR3 DNA reads TGTGCCAGCAGATACGGTCTCCTTCATGAGACCCAGTACTTC.

A word on this clonotype: The junction departs from the called germline gene at one end, perhaps through a read error. The J gene is TRBJ1-2, the V gene TRBV4-1; maybe TRBD1 (5 bases). Germline loops: CDR1 MGHRA, CDR2 YSYEKL. The CDR3 has 15 residues. CDR3 sequence (DNA): TGCCCCAGCAGCCAAGATTGGGAGGGGCGTTTAGGCTACACCTTC. Protein product: CPSSQDWEGRLGYTF.

Notes on this clonotype: This may come from a read error, since a much larger clone is one base off. The CDR3 loop reads CDSTRSGGNTEAFF. CDR3 DNA sequence: TGTGACAGCACCCGATCCGGGGGGAACACTGAAGCTTTCTTT. The rearrangement uses TRBV7-9 and TRBJ1-1, with D tentatively TRBD1 (5 bases). The CDR3 extends over 14 amino acids. The V gene's germline CDR1 is SEHNR and CDR2 FQNEAQ (reference sequence).

As regards this clonotype: A much larger clonotype is one base distant, so this may be a read error. The gene calls are TRBV24-1 and TRBJ2-3, with D perhaps matching TRBD1 or TRBD2 (6 bases each). Germline V gene sequence: CDR1 KGHDR, CDR2 SFDVKD. With 3 bases removed from V and 11 bases from J, the gap between germline ends came to 14 bases. This CDR3 is built from 13 residues. The CDR3 spells CATSDPRGGKQYF. CDR3 coding DNA: TGTGCCACCAGTGATCCACGAGGGGGGAAGCAGTATTTT.

As concerns this clonotype: A junction boundary mismatches the germline segment, possibly from a read error. This chain connects TRBV6-1 to TRBJ2-5; D is unresolved. The CDR3 runs 13 residues. Per the germline V gene, CDR1 is MNHNS and CDR2 is SASEGT. CDR3 coding DNA: TGTGCCAGCAGGGAAGGTAACCAAGTGACCCAGTACTTC. Its translation: CASREGNQVTQYF.

This clonotype was found many times. With a much larger clone just one base away, this may be a read error. The chain links TRBV12-3 or TRBV12-4 to TRBJ2-1; TRBD1 matches at 8 bases. This CDR3 region has 14 residues. The CDR3 spells CASSFTGGYNEQSF. DNA for the CDR3: TGTGCCAGCAGTTTTACAGGGGGATACAATGAGCAGTCCTTC.